Presented here are 2 T cell receptor beta chains from one specimen sequenced in a study of blood T cell repertoires in COVID-19. The table came from immunoSEQ multiplex PCR; TCRdb's copy has only in-frame clones and leaves some out. This repertoire shows approximately 100,000 clones, more than 65% found once; its top ten account for approximately 7.9%. The sequenced material came from peripheral blood. These receptors all come from a woman older than 75 with active or convalescent COVID-19.

The chain couples TRBV6-4 to TRBJ2-2, with 9 positions matching TRBD1. Germline CDR1 reads MRHNA; CDR2 reads SNTAGT. V was clipped by 0 bases and J by 6 bases; unmatched bases: 8. This CDR3 comprises 17 residues. CDR3 in amino acids: CASSDSSGGQGPGELFF. The CDR3 coding sequence is TGTGCCAGCAGTGACTCGTCCGGGGGACAGGGTCCCGGGGAGCTGTTTTTT.

This chain connects TRBV7-9 to TRBJ1-6; no reliable D call. V was trimmed by 1 base and J by 8 bases, leaving 9 bases between them. CDR1 and CDR2 (germline): SEHNR, FQNEAQ (reference sequence). The CDR3 runs to 14 residues. CDR3 in DNA: TGTGCCAGCAGCTTAGTTGACGGGTATTCACCCCTCCACTTT. Protein sequence: CASSLVDGYSPLHF.